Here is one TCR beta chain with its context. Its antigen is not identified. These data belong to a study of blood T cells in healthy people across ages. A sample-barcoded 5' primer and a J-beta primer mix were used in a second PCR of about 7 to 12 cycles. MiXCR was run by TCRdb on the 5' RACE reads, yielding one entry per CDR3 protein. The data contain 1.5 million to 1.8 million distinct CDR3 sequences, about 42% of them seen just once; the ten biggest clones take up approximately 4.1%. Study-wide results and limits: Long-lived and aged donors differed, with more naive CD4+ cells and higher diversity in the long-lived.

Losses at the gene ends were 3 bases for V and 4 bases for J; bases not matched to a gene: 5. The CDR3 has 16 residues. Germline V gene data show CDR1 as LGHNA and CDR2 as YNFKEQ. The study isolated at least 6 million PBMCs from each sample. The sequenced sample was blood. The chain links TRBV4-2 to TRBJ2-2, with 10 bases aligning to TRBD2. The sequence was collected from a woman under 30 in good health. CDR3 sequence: CASSHRLAGTTGELFF. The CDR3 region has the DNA TGTGCCAGCAGCCACCGACTAGCGGGCACCACCGGGGAGCTGTTTTTT.